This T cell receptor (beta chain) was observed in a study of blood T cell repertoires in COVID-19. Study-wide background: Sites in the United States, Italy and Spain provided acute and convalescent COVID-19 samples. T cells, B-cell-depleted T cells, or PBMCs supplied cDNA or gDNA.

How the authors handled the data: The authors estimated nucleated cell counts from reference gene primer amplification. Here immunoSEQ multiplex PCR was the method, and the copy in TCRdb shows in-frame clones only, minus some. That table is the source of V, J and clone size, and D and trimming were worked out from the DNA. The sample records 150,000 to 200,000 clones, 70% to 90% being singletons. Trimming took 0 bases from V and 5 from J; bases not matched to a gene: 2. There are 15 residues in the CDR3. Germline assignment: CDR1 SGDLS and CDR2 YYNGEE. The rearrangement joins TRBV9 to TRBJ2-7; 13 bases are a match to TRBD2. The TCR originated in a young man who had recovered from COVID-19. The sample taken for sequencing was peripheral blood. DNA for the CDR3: TGTGCCAGCAGCGTAGGGACTAGCGGGAGAGACGAGCAGTACTTC. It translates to CASSVGTSGRDEQYF.